The clone carrying this TCR beta chain was seen repeatedly, ten times or more. Antigen specificity is unknown. The data belong to a study of molecular identifiers for immune sequencing clone quantification. Whole-study context: Naive CD8 cell RNA, from 20,000 or 100,000 cells, was split five ways in replicates, with four sequenced. Overall study results and limits: Because of identical TCR molecules sharing a barcode, sizes of highly expanded clones could be underestimated.

TCRdb used MiXCR to reprocess the PCR reads, holding one entry per CDR3 protein. The sample has 490,000 or so distinct CDR3 sequences; 20% to 25% are singletons. A CD8+CD4-CCR7+CD45RA+ phenotype served as the sorting definition for naive CD8 T cells. CDR3 length equals 17 residues. CDR1 and CDR2 from the germline V gene are SGHVS and FNYEAQ. V was shortened by 1 base and J by 2 bases, with 18 bases between the two germline ends. The sequencing input was naive CD8+ T cells from blood, with Jurkat cell RNA spiked in. Indicated subset: FACS-sorted CD8+CD4-CCR7+CD45RA+ naive T cells. This TCR was recovered from a human donor in good health. Some libraries in this study had Jurkat cell RNA spiked in. This sequence joins TRBV7-6 and TRBJ2-7; possibly TRBD2 for D (5 bases). As DNA, the CDR3 is TGTGCCAGCAGCTTAGAAGTGATTCTCAGCGGCCCCTACGAGCAGTACTTC. Amino acid sequence: CASSLEVILSGPYEQYF.